Only a few counts were recorded for the clone carrying this T cell receptor (beta chain). Its matching antigen is unknown. Use of 60 Vbeta and 13 Jbeta primers characterized the PCR. Some clones are missing from TCRdb's copy, which holds only in-frame ones; the method was immunoSEQ multiplex PCR. The repertoire holds 180,000 or so clones, with roughly 73% as singletons. These data belong to a study of cytomegalovirus exposure and HLA in healthy donors. Notes on the study in general: Accurate predictions that matched the HLA-A and HLA-B alleles of most subjects were reportedly made from TCR beta sequences. The authors assumed roughly uniform sequencing depth across donors for presence/absence analyses. Likely technical artifact: a cluster of highly shared sequence variants. TCR beta sequences numbering around 15,000 were associated with HLA alleles at 0.05 false discovery rate in a later analysis.

After removal of 3 bases from V and 4 bases from J, the junction contained 4 bases not matched to a gene. The CDR3 sequence is 14 residues long. Per germline, CDR1 SGHRS and CDR2 YFSETQ. The receptor's source is a female donor in good health and CMV-seronegative. The chain recombines TRBV5-1 with TRBJ2-5, with 9 bases that match TRBD1. Sequenced material: PBMCs. CDR3 amino acids: CASSSRQGGETQYF. CDR3 nucleotide sequence: TGCGCCAGCAGCTCAAGACAGGGGGGAGAGACCCAGTACTTC.